This T cell receptor (beta chain) comes out of a study of early T cells in non-severe SARS-CoV-2 infection. Study-level background: Bulk RNA isolated from unsorted whole blood underwent sequencing; chains were not paired.

CDR1 is SGHKS and CDR2 is YYEKEE in the germline V gene (reference sequence). This CDR3 has 15 residues. Losses at the gene ends were 0 bases for V and 4 bases for J; bases not matched to a gene: 0. As part of library construction, unique molecular identifiers were attached to individual cDNA molecules. TCRdb called the 5' RACE reads again in MiXCR, with one record for every CDR3 protein. The sample has more than 90,000 distinct CDR3 sequences, 9.5% to 12% seen once; the top ten hold roughly 4.9%. Findings and limits, study-wide: Sequences matched to VDJdb favored anti-spike CD8 responses, while private and CD4 specificities were missed.

This clonotype was recorded at least ten times. The antigen is undetermined. This sequence joins TRBV5-5 and TRBJ2-3; 12 nucleotides agree with TRBD2. The TCR was taken from an adult who was a healthcare worker with PCR-confirmed SARS-CoV-2 infection or an uninfected control (not recorded which). Sample: whole blood. For the CDR3, the DNA is TGTGCCAGCAGCTTGGGACTAGCGGGGGCAGATACGCAGTATTTT. Translation gives CASSLGLAGADTQYF.